The 18 T cell receptor beta chains in this list originate from one sample, sequenced in a study of shared clonotypes between healthy human individuals. Sequencing was performed with immunoSEQ multiplex PCR; in TCRdb, only in-frame clones are kept and a portion is missing. The table shows over a million clones, with roughly 96% occurring only once. Source material: naive CD4+ T cells sorted from blood. Subset denoted: CD45RA+ positively selected. These TCRs come from a man aged 30-40 years in good health.

V and J are TRBV7-7 and TRBJ2-1; D may match TRBD1 or TRBD2 (5 bases each). CDR1 is SSHAT, CDR2 FNYEAQ, per germline (reference sequence). Trimming left V 3 bases short and J 5 bases short, with 11 bases between. CDR3 length equals 14 residues. CDR3 protein: CASSLSGTHNEQFF. CDR3 coding DNA: TGTGCCAGCAGCTTGAGTGGGACCCACAATGAGCAGTTCTTC.

The CDR3 reads CASSLTGVGYEQYF. CDR3 DNA: TGTGCCAGCAGCCTAACAGGGGTAGGCTACGAGCAGTACTTC. The rearrangement joins TRBV28 to TRBJ2-7, with TRBD1 matching over 7 bases. Trimming at V came to 6 bases and at J to 3 bases, leaving 8 bases not matched to a gene. The CDR3 loop spans 14 amino acids. CDR1 and CDR2 from the germline V gene are MDHEN and SYDVKM. Full variable domain (outside the CDR3, taken from reference TRBV28 and TRBJ2-7): DVKVTQSSRYLVKRTGEKVFLECVQDMDHENMFWYRQDPGLGLRLIYFSYDVKMKEKGDIPEGYSVSREKKERFSLILESASTNQTSMYLCASSLTGVGYEQYFGPGTRLTVT.

The V gene is TRBV10-3, the J gene TRBJ1-2; 7 bases agree with TRBD1. Germline-derived CDR1 and CDR2 are ENHRY and SYGVKD. The trim removed 2 bases at V and 7 bases at J, leaving 10 bases unmatched. The CDR3 consists of 15 residues. The CDR3 reads CAISEPTGAEGGYTF. The CDR3 DNA reads as TGTGCCATCAGTGAGCCCACAGGGGCGGAGGGTGGCTACACCTTC.

This chain joins TRBV27 and TRBJ2-1; 8 bases are a match to TRBD2. The CDR3 runs 17 residues. Germline CDR1 and CDR2: MNHEY and SMNVEV (reference sequence). The ends lost 4 bases at V and 6 bases at J; junction bases unmatched: 14. As DNA, the CDR3 is TGTGCCAGCAGTTCCTTAATTGCGGGAGGAAGCGGCAATGAGCAGTTCTTC. As protein: CASSSLIAGGSGNEQFF.

V usage is TRBV7-3 and J usage is TRBJ2-7, with D hard to call. Germline V gene sequence: CDR1 SGHTA, CDR2 FQGTGA. CDR3 length: 14 residues. V lost 1 base, J lost 0 bases, and 7 bases lay in between. CDR3 sequence (DNA): TGTGCCAGCAGCTTAAATCCTAGCTCCTACGAGCAGTACTTC. This sequence encodes CASSLNPSSYEQYF.

The rearrangement joins TRBV7-7 to TRBJ2-2, with D possibly being TRBD1 or TRBD2 (5 bases each). Trimming left V 0 bases short and J 3 bases short, with 11 bases between. Germline V gives CDR1 SSHAT, CDR2 FNYEAQ (reference sequence). The CDR3 sequence is 16 residues long. CDR3 sequence (DNA): TGTGCCAGCAGCTTAGCTCCGGGACGGCACACCGGGGAGCTGTTTTTT. Amino acids: CASSLAPGRHTGELFF.

The gene calls are TRBV11-2 and TRBJ1-3; D gene uncertain. Germline lookup yields CDR1 SGHAT and CDR2 FQNNGV. This CDR3 region has 13 residues. V was shortened by 6 bases and J by 0 bases, with 6 bases between the two germline ends. Here the CDR3 DNA reads TGTGCCAGCAGGGGTCTCTCTGGAAACACCATATATTTT. It codes for CASRGLSGNTIYF. The full variable domain, completed using reference TRBV11-2 and TRBJ1-3, is EAGVAQSPRYKIIEKRQSVAFWCNPISGHATLYWYQQILGQGPKLLIQFQNNGVVDDSQLPKDRFSAERLKGVDSTLKIQPAKLEDSAVYLCASRGLSGNTIYFGEGSWLTVV.

The V and J genes are TRBV28 and TRBJ2-3; 11 positions match TRBD1. This CDR3 region has 15 residues. From germline, CDR1 is MDHEN and CDR2 SYDVKM. The V and J ends lost 2 bases and 4 bases, in that order; junction bases with no gene match: 2. CDR3 protein: CASSLGTGGPDTQYF. Written as DNA, the CDR3 is TGTGCCAGCAGTTTAGGGACAGGGGGTCCAGATACGCAGTATTTT.

Comment on this clone: Other DNA sequences in this specimen translate into the identical CDR3. The chain uses TRBV5-1 and TRBJ2-3, with 8 bases that match TRBD2. Per the germline V gene, CDR1 is SGHRS and CDR2 is YFSETQ. The junction had 1 base not matched to a gene; V was cut back by 0 bases and J by 1 base. The length of the CDR3 is 15 residues. CDR3 region: CASSLVLAGTDTQYF. The CDR3 nucleotides read TGCGCCAGCAGCTTGGTACTAGCGGGCACAGATACGCAGTATTTT.

Written as DNA, the CDR3 is TGTGCCAGCAGCTTAGTTCAGGGGATCAATGAGCAGTTCTTC. As protein: CASSLVQGINEQFF. This sequence joins TRBV7-2 and TRBJ2-1; possibly TRBD1 for D (6 bases). The germline CDR1 and CDR2 sequences are SGHTA and FQGNSA. The V end lost 1 base, the J end lost 6 bases, and 10 bases lay between the germline ends. This CDR3 is built from 14 residues.

CDR3 DNA: TGTGCCAGCAGCCCGCGACAGACAGATTGGAACATTCAGTACTTC. Protein sequence: CASSPRQTDWNIQYF. The rearrangement links TRBV7-9 to TRBJ2-4, with D tentatively TRBD1 (5 bases). Trimming shortened V by 5 bases and J by 7 bases, and 18 bases separated the two germline ends. Germline V gene sequence: CDR1 SEHNR, CDR2 FQNEAQ (reference sequence). CDR3 length: 15 residues.

In nucleotides, the CDR3 is TGCGCCAGCAGCCAACTGGTCGCGCCCCTCTACGAGCAGTACTTC. As protein: CASSQLVAPLYEQYF. The rearrangement joins TRBV4-1 to TRBJ2-7; no definite D call. The CDR3 covers 15 residues. The germline V and J ends were trimmed by 2 bases and 3 bases, with 14 bases remaining between them. Germline-derived CDR1 and CDR2 are MGHRA and YSYEKL.

The chain recombines TRBV28 with TRBJ2-7; D possibly corresponds to TRBD1 (6 bases). This CDR3 has 16 amino acids. Germline CDR1 and CDR2: MDHEN and SYDVKM. V was cut by 4 bases and J by 1 base, with 17 bases left in between. The chain's CDR3 is CASSSSGQTISYEQYF. In DNA, the CDR3 is TGTGCCAGCAGTTCGTCAGGACAGACCATTTCCTACGAGCAGTACTTC.

This clone was seen more than once but under ten times. The V gene is TRBV9, the J gene TRBJ1-2; D is uncertain. Germline lookup yields CDR1 SGDLS and CDR2 YYNGEE. Trimming took 0 bases from V and 8 from J, leaving 17 bases between them. The CDR3 has 15 amino acids. CDR3 in DNA: TGTGCCAGCAGCGTAGGAGGGCTGGGTGATCGCGGCTACACCTTC. Translation gives CASSVGGLGDRGYTF.

This clone was observed once. The chain couples TRBV6-6 to TRBJ2-1, with a tentative D call TRBD2 (6 bases). Germline V gene sequence: CDR1 MNHNY, CDR2 SVGAGI (reference sequence). CDR3 length: 12 residues. V was clipped by 7 bases and J by 10 bases, with 14 bases between them. Written as DNA, the CDR3 is TGTGCCAGCAACCTCCGGGCGGGGGAGCAGTTCTTC. Protein sequence: CASNLRAGEQFF.

The V call is TRBV6-5, the J call TRBJ2-3; D may be TRBD1 or TRBD2 (6 bases each). There are 15 residues in the CDR3. Trimming stripped 6 bases from V and 4 bases from J, with 17 bases between. Germline assignment: CDR1 MNHEY and CDR2 SVGAGI. For the CDR3, the DNA is TGTGCCAGCAGAGTGGGACACGGCGGGGCAGATACGCAGTATTTT. Encoded protein: CASRVGHGGADTQYF.

The chain combines TRBV5-4 with TRBJ2-3; no firm D call. Between the trimmed V and J ends, which lost 1 base and 3 bases, there was a span of 12 bases. CDR1 SGHNT and CDR2 YYREEE come from the germline V gene (reference sequence). CDR3 length: 15 residues. The CDR3 DNA follows: TGTGCCAGCAGCTTGAATATGGGTCGTACAGATACGCAGTATTTT. Amino acids: CASSLNMGRTDTQYF.

This sequence joins TRBV28 and TRBJ1-5, with 7 bases aligning to TRBD1. The CDR3 length is 16 residues. Germline values: CDR1 MDHEN, CDR2 SYDVKM. V gave up 2 bases and J gave up 3 bases; unmatched junction bases: 7. CDR3 protein: CASSLNRGFANQPQHF. The CDR3 region has the DNA TGTGCCAGCAGTTTAAACAGGGGATTTGCCAATCAGCCCCAGCATTTT.